This TCR beta chain derives from a study of sequential checkpoint blockade in melanoma. The V end was cut by 4 bases, the J end by 6 bases, with 10 bases between. This CDR3 region has 13 residues. Per the germline V gene, CDR1 is MNHEY and CDR2 is SVGAGI. Treatment denoted: randomized to nivolumab then ipilimumab (arm A) or the reverse (arm B). The assay was immunoSEQ multiplex PCR, and TCRdb's table has in-frame clones only and misses some. The sample holds approximately 10,000 clones, less than 80% seen once. J is TRBJ2-1 and V is TRBV6-5; D possibly corresponds to TRBD2 (6 bases). The source of this sequence is a human donor with melanoma. This specimen consisted of CD8+ T cells sorted from blood (inferred from file names), obtained from a patient given nivolumab and ipilimumab in sequence. CDR3 sequence (DNA): TGTGCCAGCAGTTTTGGAGGGAGCAATGAGCAGTTCTTC. It is translated as CASSFGGSNEQFF.